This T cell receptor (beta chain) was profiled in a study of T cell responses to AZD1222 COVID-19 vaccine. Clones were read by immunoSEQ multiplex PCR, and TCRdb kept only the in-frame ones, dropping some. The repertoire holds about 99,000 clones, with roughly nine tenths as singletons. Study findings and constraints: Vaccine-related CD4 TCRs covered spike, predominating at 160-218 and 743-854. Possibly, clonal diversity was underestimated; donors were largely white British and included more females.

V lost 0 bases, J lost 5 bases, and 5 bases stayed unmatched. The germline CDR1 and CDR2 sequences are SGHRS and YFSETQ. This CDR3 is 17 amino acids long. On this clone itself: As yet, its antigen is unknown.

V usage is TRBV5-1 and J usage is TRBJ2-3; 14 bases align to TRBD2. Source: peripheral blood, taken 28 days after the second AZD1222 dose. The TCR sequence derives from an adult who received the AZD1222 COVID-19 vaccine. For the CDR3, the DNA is TGCGCCAGCAGCTTGGGGGGACTAGCGGGAGCCGAAGATACGCAGTATTTT. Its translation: CASSLGGLAGAEDTQYF.